What follows are 13 T cell receptor beta chains derived from one specimen sequenced in a study of resident and recirculating memory T cells in vitiligo. Sequenced by immunoSEQ multiplex PCR; TCRdb stores in-frame clones only, minus some. The data hold 60,000 to 80,000 clones, with roughly nine tenths observed a single time. The sequencing input was blood. The receptors were gathered from a male donor with vitiligo.

The rearrangement uses TRBV4-2 and TRBJ2-7; D remains ambiguous. V lost 1 base, J lost 3 bases, and 7 bases lay in between. Germline CDR1 is LGHNA and CDR2 is YNFKEQ. This CDR3 spans 13 amino acids. The CDR3 protein is CASSQVASYEQYF. The CDR3 DNA is TGTGCCAGCAGCCAAGTGGCTAGCTACGAGCAGTACTTC.

The V call is TRBV9, the J call TRBJ1-3; D is ambiguous. The V gene's germline CDR1 is SGDLS and CDR2 YYNGEE. This CDR3 spans 15 amino acids. Trimming cost V 4 bases and J 2 bases, with 13 bases left between them. The CDR3 is CASSTHDWAGNTIYF. The CDR3, as DNA: TGTGCCAGCAGCACCCACGACTGGGCTGGAAACACCATATATTTT.

This chain connects TRBV7-9 to TRBJ2-7, with 7 positions matching TRBD2. The CDR3 runs 14 residues. Trimming cost V 3 bases and J 3 bases; bases outside gene matches: 5. Germline V gene sequence: CDR1 SEHNR, CDR2 FQNEAQ (reference sequence). The CDR3: CASSFGTTHYEQYF. The CDR3 DNA reads as TGTGCCAGCAGCTTTGGGACTACACACTACGAGCAGTACTTC.

V and J are TRBV10-3 and TRBJ1-5, with D perhaps matching TRBD1 (5 bases). CDR3 length: 16 residues. V was clipped by 0 bases and J by 4 bases, with 13 bases between them. Germline values: CDR1 ENHRY, CDR2 SYGVKD. CDR3 nucleotides: TGTGCCATCAGTGAGTCACCAGGGACTAGAAATCAGCCCCAGCATTTT. This translates into CAISESPGTRNQPQHF.

This rearrangement joins TRBV11-3 to TRBJ2-1, with 8 bases identical to TRBD1. The germline gives CDR1 SGHNT, CDR2 YENEEA. Trimming removed 5 bases from V and 6 bases from J; junction bases left unmatched: 15. This CDR3 region has 17 residues. The CDR3 protein is CASSGIMGQGATNEQFF. Written as DNA, the CDR3 is TGTGCCAGCAGCGGTATCATGGGGCAGGGGGCTACCAATGAGCAGTTCTTC.

The chain uses TRBV5-1 and TRBJ1-1; no firm D call. Germline values: CDR1 SGHRS, CDR2 YFSETQ. CDR3 length: 13 amino acids. The V and J ends lost 2 bases and 0 bases respectively, with 5 bases between them. The DNA of the CDR3 is TGCGCCAGCAGCTTCCAGATGAACACTGAAGCTTTCTTT. Amino acids: CASSFQMNTEAFF.

This chain connects TRBV5-1 to TRBJ2-3; possibly TRBD1 for D (6 bases). CDR1 and CDR2 (germline): SGHRS, YFSETQ. V gave up 4 bases and J gave up 2 bases, with 14 bases separating them. CDR3 length equals 15 residues. CDR3 bases: TGCGCCAGCAGCGGGGGTCAGGGGTCCACAGATACGCAGTATTTT. Translating it yields CASSGGQGSTDTQYF.

The V gene is TRBV28, the J gene TRBJ1-5; a possible D gene is TRBD1 (6 bases). The germline CDR1 and CDR2 sequences are MDHEN and SYDVKM. This CDR3 comprises 15 residues. The ends were cut back, 2 bases at V and 7 bases at J, with 15 bases in the middle. The CDR3 coding sequence is TGTGCCAGCAGTTTACGGGGTACAGGGAGCCAGCCCCAGCATTTT. It codes for CASSLRGTGSQPQHF.

V is TRBV7-2 and J is TRBJ2-1; a possible D gene is TRBD1 (6 bases). V lost 4 bases to trimming and J lost 2 bases, with 9 bases between them. The V gene's germline CDR1 is SGHTA and CDR2 FQGNSA. The CDR3 runs 14 residues. CDR3 sequence (DNA): TGTGCCAGCAGCTCCGGGGACACCTACAATGAGCAGTTCTTC. Translating it yields CASSSGDTYNEQFF.

This chain uses TRBV6-6 with TRBJ2-2; 8 nucleotides line up with TRBD1. The CDR3 extends over 15 amino acids. The ends lost 5 bases at V and 0 bases at J; junction bases unmatched: 2. CDR1 and CDR2 (germline): MNHNY, SVGAGI (reference sequence). The CDR3 bases are TGTGCCAGCAGTATGGGACAGGCGAACACCGGGGAGCTGTTTTTT. Residues: CASSMGQANTGELFF.

The chain has TRBV7-2 and TRBJ2-5; tentatively, D is TRBD1 (8 bases). The germline V and J ends were trimmed by 2 bases and 7 bases, with 20 bases remaining between them. The CDR3 totals 16 residues. The germline CDR1 and CDR2 sequences are SGHTA and FQGNSA. In nucleotides, the CDR3 is TGTGCCAGCAGCTTATCGACAGGGGCGGGAGAGTGGACCCAGTACTTC. Protein sequence: CASSLSTGAGEWTQYF.

The table lists this clone with a count of one. The chain links TRBV9 to TRBJ2-2; weak D call: TRBD2 (6 bases). CDR3 size: 15 residues. Trimming took 3 bases from V and 4 from J, leaving 13 bases between them. Germline V gene data show CDR1 as SGDLS and CDR2 as YYNGEE. The CDR3 spells CASSAGPGGTGELFF. The CDR3 nucleotides are TGTGCCAGCAGCGCTGGCCCCGGGGGCACCGGGGAGCTGTTTTTT.

The rearrangement links TRBV5-1 to TRBJ1-6, with no clear D. Trimming cost V 0 bases and J 8 bases, with 6 bases left between them. The CDR3 consists of 13 residues. CDR1 is SGHRS, CDR2 YFSETQ, per germline. In DNA form, the CDR3 reads TGCGCCAGCAGCTTGGAGCAGGATTCACCCCTCCACTTT. This translates into CASSLEQDSPLHF.